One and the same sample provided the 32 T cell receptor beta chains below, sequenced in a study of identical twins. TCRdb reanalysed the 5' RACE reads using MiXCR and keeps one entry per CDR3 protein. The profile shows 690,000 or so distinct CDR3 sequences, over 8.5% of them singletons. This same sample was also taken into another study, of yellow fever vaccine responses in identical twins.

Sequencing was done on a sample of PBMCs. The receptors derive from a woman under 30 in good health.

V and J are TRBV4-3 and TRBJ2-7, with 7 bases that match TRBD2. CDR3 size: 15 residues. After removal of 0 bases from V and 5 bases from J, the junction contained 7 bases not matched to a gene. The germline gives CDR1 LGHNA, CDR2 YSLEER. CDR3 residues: CASSQDWKGRDEQYF. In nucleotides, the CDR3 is TGCGCCAGCAGCCAAGATTGGAAAGGGAGGGACGAGCAGTACTTC.

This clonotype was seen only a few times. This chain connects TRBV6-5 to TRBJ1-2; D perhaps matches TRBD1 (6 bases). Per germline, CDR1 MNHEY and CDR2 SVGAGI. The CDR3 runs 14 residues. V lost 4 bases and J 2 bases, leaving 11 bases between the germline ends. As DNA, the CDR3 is TGTGCCAGCAGTTCGGACAGAAAGAACTATGGCTACACCTTC. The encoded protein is CASSSDRKNYGYTF.

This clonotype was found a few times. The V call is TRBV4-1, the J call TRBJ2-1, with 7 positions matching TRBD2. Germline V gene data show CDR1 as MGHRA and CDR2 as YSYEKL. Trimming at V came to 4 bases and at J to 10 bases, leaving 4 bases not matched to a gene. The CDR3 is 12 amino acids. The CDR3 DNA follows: TGCGCCAGCAGCCGTTGGGGAGGGGAGCAGTTCTTC. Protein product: CASSRWGGEQFF.

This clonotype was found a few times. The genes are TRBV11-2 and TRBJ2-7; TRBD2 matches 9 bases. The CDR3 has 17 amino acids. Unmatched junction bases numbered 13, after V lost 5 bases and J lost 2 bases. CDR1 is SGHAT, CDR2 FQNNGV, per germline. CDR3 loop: CASSPQLLAGFTYEQYF. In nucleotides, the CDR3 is TGTGCCAGCAGCCCACAGCTCCTAGCGGGGTTCACCTACGAGCAGTACTTC.

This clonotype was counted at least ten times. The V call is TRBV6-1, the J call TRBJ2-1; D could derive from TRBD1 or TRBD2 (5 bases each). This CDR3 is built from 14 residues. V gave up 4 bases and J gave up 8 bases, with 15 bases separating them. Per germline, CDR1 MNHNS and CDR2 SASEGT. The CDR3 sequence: CASSGRRGRDEQFF. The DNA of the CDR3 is TGTGCCAGCAGTGGTAGACGGGGCCGTGATGAGCAGTTCTTC.

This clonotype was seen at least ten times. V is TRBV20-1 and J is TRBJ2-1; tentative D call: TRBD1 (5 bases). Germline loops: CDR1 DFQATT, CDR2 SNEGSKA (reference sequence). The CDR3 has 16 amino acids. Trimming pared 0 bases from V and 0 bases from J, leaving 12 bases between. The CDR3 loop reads CSARDAGRSSYNEQFF. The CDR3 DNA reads TGCAGTGCTAGAGATGCAGGGCGGAGCTCCTACAATGAGCAGTTCTTC.

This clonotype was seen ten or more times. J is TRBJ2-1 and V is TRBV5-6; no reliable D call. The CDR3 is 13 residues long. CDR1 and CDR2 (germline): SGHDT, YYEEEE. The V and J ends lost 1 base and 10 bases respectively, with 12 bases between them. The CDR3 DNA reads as TGTGCCAGCAGCTTGTTGATCGCACAGGAGCAGTTCTTC. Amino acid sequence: CASSLLIAQEQFF. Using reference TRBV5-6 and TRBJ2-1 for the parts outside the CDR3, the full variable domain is DAGVTQSPTHLIKTRGQQVTLRCSPKSGHDTVSWYQQALGQGPQFIFQYYEEEERQRGNFPDRFSGHQFPNYSSELNVNALLLGDSALYLCASSLLIAQEQFFGPGTRLTVL.

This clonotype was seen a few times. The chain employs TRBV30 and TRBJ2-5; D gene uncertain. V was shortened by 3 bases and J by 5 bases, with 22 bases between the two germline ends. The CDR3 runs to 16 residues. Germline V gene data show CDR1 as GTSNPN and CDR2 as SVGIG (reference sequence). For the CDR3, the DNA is TGTGCCTGGAGCTTACCCGGGTCCTCACCGCGGGAGACCCAGTACTTC. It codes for CAWSLPGSSPRETQYF.

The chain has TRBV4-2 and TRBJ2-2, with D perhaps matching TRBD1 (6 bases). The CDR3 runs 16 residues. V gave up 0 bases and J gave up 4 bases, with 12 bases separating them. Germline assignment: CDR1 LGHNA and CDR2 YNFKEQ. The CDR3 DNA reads TGTGCCAGCAGCCAAGATCCCACAGGGCCCACCGGGGAGCTGTTTTTT. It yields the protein CASSQDPTGPTGELFF.

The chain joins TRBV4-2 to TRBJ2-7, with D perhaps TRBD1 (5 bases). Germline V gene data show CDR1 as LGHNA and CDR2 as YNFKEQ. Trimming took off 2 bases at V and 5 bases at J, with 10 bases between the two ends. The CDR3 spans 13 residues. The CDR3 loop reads CASSQPAGNEQYF. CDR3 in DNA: TGTGCCAGCAGCCAACCTGCAGGGAACGAGCAGTACTTC.

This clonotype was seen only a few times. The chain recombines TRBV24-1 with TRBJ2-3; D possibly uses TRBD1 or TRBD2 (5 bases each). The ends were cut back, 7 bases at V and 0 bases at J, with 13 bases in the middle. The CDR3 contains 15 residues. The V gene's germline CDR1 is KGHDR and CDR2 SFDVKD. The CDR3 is CATSWGGGSTDTQYF. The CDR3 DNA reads TGTGCCACCAGCTGGGGTGGGGGAAGCACAGATACGCAGTATTTT.

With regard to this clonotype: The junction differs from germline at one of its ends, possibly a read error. Here the CDR3 reads CASSIAQGRDRIF. The CDR3, as DNA: TGTGCCAGTAGTATAGCCCAAGGAAGGGATCGGATCTTC. The chain couples TRBV19 to TRBJ2-1; D is ambiguous. CDR1 LNHDA and CDR2 SQIVND come from the germline V gene (reference sequence). The CDR3 loop spans 13 amino acids.

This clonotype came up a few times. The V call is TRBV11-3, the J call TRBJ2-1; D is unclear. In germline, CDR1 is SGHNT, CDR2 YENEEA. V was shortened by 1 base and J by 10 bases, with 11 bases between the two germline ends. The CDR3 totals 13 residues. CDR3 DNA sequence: TGTGCCAGCAGCTTAGGTTCGCGGACGGAGCAGTTCTTC. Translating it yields CASSLGSRTEQFF.

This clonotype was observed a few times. DNA for the CDR3: TGCAGCGTTGAAGATGGAGAGTCGGAGACCCAGTACTTC. Translation gives CSVEDGESETQYF. The V call is TRBV29-1, the J call TRBJ2-5; D uncertain. Germline V gene lookup returns CDR1 SQVTM and CDR2 ANQGSEA. The V end lost 0 bases, the J end lost 5 bases, and 10 bases lay between the germline ends. This CDR3 has 13 residues.

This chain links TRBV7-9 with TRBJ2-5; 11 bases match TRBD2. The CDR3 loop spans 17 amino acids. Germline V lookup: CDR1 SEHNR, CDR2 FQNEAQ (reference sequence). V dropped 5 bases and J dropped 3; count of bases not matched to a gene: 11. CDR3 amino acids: CASSKGFSGGAEETQYF. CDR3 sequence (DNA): TGTGCCAGCAGCAAGGGGTTTAGCGGGGGGGCCGAAGAGACCCAGTACTTC.

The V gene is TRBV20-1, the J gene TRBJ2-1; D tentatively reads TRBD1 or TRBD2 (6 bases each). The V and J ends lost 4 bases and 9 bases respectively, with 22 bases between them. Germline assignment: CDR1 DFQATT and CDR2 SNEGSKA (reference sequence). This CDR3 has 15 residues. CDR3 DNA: TGCAGTGCTACGGGACTCGACTCACTCAGGGGTGAGCAGTTCTTC. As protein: CSATGLDSLRGEQFF.

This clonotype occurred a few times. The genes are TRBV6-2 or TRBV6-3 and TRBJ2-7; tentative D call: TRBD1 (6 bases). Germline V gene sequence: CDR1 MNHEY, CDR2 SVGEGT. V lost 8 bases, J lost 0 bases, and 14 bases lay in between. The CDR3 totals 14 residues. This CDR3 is CASHSDRSSYEQYF. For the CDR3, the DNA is TGTGCCAGCCACTCGGACAGAAGCTCCTACGAGCAGTACTTC.

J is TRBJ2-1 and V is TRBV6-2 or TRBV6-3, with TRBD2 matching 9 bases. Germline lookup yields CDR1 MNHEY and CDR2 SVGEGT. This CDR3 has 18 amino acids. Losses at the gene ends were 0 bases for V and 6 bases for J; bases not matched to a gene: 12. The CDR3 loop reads CASSYSYSTSGPINEQFF. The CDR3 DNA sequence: TGTGCCAGCAGTTACTCATACTCCACTAGCGGGCCTATCAATGAGCAGTTCTTC.

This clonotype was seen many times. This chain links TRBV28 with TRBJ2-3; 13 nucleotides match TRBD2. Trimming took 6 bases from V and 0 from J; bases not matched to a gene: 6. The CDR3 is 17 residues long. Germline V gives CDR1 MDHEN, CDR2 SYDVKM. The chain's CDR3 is CASRTRLAGGSTDTQYF. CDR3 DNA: TGTGCCAGCAGAACTCGACTAGCGGGGGGTAGCACAGATACGCAGTATTTT.

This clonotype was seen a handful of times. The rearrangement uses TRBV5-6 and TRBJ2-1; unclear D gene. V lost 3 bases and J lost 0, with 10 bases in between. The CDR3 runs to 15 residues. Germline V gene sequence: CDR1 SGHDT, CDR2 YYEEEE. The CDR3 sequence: CASSSNPSSYNEQFF. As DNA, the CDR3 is TGTGCCAGCAGCTCCAACCCGAGCTCCTACAATGAGCAGTTCTTC.

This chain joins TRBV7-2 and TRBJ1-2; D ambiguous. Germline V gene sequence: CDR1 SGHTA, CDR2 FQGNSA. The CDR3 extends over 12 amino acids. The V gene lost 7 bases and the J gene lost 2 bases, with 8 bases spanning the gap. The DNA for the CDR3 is TGTGCCAGCAAAGGACCCAACTATGGCTACACCTTC. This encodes CASKGPNYGYTF.

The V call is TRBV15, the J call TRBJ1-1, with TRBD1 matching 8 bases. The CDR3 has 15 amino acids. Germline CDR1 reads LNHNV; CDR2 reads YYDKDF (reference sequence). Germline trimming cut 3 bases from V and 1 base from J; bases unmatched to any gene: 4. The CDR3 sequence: CATSSRGQANTEAFF. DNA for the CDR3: TGTGCCACCAGCAGTAGGGGACAGGCGAACACTGAAGCTTTCTTT.

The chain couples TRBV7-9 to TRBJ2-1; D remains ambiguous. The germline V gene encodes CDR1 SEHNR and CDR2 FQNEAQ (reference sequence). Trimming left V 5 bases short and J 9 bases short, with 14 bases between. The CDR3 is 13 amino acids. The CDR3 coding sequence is TGTGCCAGCAGCCGCCTTAGAGAGTCTGAGCAGTTCTTC. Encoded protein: CASSRLRESEQFF. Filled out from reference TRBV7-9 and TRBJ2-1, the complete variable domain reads DTGVSQNPRHKITKRGQNVTFRCDPISEHNRLYWYRQTLGQGPEFLTYFQNEAQLEKSRLLSDRFSAERPKGSFSTLEIQRTEQGDSAMYLCASSRLRESEQFFGPGTRLTVL.

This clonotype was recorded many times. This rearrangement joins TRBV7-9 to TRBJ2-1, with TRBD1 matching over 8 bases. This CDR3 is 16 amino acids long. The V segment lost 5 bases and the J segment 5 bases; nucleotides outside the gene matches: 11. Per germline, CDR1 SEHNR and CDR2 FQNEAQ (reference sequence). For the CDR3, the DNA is TGTGCCAGCAGCCCACCGGACAGGGTAATGGACAATGAGCAGTTCTTC. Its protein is CASSPPDRVMDNEQFF.

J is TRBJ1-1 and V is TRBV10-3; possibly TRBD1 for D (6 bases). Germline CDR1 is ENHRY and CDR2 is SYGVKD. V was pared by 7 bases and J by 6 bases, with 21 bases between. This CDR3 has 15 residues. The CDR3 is CAITNGQRVWAEAFF. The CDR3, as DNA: TGTGCCATCACCAACGGACAGCGAGTATGGGCTGAAGCTTTCTTT.

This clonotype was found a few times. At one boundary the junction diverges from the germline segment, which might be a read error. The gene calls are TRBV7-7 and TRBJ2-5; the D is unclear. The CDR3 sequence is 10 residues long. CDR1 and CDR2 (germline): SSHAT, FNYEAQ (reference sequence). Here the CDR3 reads CASSFFPPDF. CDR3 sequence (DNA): TGTGCTAGCAGCTTTTTCCCCCCAGACTTC.

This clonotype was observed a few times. Here the CDR3 reads CATNPRGHDTGELFF. CDR3 DNA: TGTGCCACCAACCCCCGGGGACATGACACCGGGGAGCTGTTTTTT. The rearrangement links TRBV7-9 to TRBJ2-2, with a weak D call TRBD1 (6 bases). With 10 bases removed from V and 3 bases from J, the gap between germline ends came to 18 bases. From germline, CDR1 is SEHNR and CDR2 FQNEAQ (reference sequence). The CDR3 is 15 residues long.

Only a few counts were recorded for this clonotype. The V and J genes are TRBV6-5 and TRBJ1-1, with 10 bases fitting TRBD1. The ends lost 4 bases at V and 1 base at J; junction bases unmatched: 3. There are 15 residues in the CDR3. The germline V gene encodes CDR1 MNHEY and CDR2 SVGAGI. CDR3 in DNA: TGTGCCAGCAGTTTAAGGGACAGGGGGAACACTGAAGCTTTCTTT. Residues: CASSLRDRGNTEAFF.

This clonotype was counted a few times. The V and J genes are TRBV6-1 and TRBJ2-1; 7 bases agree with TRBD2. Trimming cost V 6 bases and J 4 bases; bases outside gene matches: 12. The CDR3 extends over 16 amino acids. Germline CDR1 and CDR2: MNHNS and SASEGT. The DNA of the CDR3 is TGTGCCAGCAGCGACGGACTAGGTTCGGTTTACAATGAGCAGTTCTTC. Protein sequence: CASSDGLGSVYNEQFF.

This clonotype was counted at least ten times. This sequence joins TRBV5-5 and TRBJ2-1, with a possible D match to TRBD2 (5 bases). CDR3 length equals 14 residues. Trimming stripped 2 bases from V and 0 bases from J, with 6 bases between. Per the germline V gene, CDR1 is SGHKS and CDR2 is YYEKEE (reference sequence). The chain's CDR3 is CASSFGSSYNEQFF. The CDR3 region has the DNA TGTGCCAGCAGCTTTGGGAGCTCCTACAATGAGCAGTTCTTC.

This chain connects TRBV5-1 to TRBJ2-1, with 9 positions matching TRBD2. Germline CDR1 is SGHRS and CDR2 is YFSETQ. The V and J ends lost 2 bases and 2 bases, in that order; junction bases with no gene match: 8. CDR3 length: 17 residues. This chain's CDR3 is CASSFGLRGGAYNEQFF. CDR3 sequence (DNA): TGCGCCAGCAGCTTTGGGTTGCGGGGGGGAGCCTACAATGAGCAGTTCTTC.

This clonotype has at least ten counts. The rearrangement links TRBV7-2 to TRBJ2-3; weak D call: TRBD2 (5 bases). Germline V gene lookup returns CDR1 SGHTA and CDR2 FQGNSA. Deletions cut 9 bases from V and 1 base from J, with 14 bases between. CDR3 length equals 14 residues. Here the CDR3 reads CASGYSVGTDTQYF. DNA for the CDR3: TGTGCCAGTGGTTATAGCGTGGGCACAGATACGCAGTATTTT.